What follows is one T cell receptor beta chain and its context. What it binds is unknown. The data were obtained in a study of T cells after yellow fever vaccination. As for the study in general: Any fraction with a low cell number was prepared using SMART-Seq v4 Ultra Low Input.

The CDR3 loop spans 18 amino acids. Trimming pared 11 bases from V and 0 bases from J, leaving 29 bases between. Overall study findings and caveats: Although the secondary response was weaker, it peaked faster, at day 5 versus 15. Abundant bulk-derived clonotypes could contaminate FACS-sorted repertoires. Post-booster reappearance was seen for most primary-vaccination clones (96% CD4, 80% to 90% CD8).

TCRdb redid the calling of the 5' RACE reads with MiXCR, one entry per CDR3 protein. This sample has a few hundred thousand distinct CDR3 sequences, with approximately 3.9% found just once. This TCR was sampled from a man between 18 and 29 years old who received the YFV17D yellow fever vaccine. V and J are TRBV6-7 and TRBJ2-7, with D perhaps matching TRBD2 (6 bases). TRBV6-7 falls under the ORF class, with uncertain function. The specimen was PBMCs, collected 5 days after the yellow fever booster vaccination. Here the CDR3 reads CAHHPYSSAGPNSYEQYF. CDR3 sequence (DNA): TGTGCCCACCACCCGTACTCATCGGCGGGGCCTAACTCCTACGAGCAGTACTTC.